This T cell receptor (beta chain) was sequenced for a study of T-cell memory formation after mild COVID-19. Study-wide context: TCR clusters showed largely donor specificity.

Whole-study findings and limits: Largely, contracting CD4+ clones fell within CM and EM, and contracting CD8+ clones within EMRA.

The authors produced TCR alpha and TCR beta cDNA libraries with sample barcodes and UMIs by 5'RACE using constant-segment primers. TCRdb itself ran the 5' RACE reads through MiXCR, one entry per CDR3 protein. The sample lists about 150,000 distinct CDR3 sequences, around 13% occurring once. In regard to this clonotype: Its matching antigen is unknown.

Deletions cut 0 bases from V and 6 bases from J, with 15 bases between. Germline V gene sequence: CDR1 SGHRS, CDR2 YFSETQ. The CDR3 totals 16 residues. The source is a man between 18 and 29 years old who had mild COVID-19 (a few samples of this study predate the infection). Cell type and time point are not known. Sequenced: PBMCs or a T cell subset sorted from them (not recorded which). The rearrangement joins TRBV5-1 to TRBJ2-2; D not certain. For the CDR3, the DNA is TGCGCCAGCAGCTTGGATTCTGTACCGGTCGCCGGGGAGCTGTTTTTT. Residues: CASSLDSVPVAGELFF.